The rows below give T cell receptor beta chains drawn from one sample of a study of long-term antiretroviral therapy in people with HIV. Profiling relied on immunoSEQ multiplex PCR, and the TCRdb table lists in-frame clones only, not all of them. The repertoire holds 30,000 to 40,000 clones, with approximately 83% as singletons. Sequencing was performed on unsorted PBMCs, taken 0.4 years before starting antiretroviral therapy. The receptors were sampled from a man between 18 and 35 years old with HIV. The CDR3 runs from the conserved cysteine through the conserved F or W. A D gene is named only where the DNA matches it firmly. Size is omitted from some rows. Given values are once, few, many or a class for expanded clones.

j_gene,v_gene,abundance,d_gene,CDR3aa,CDR3nt
TRBJ2-5,TRBV2,-,-,CASRRGQQETQYF,TGTGCCAGCAGACGAGGACAGCAAGAGACCCAGTACTTC
TRBJ2-5,TRBV14,-,-,CASSQEIRETQYF,TGTGCCAGCAGCCAAGAGATTCGAGAGACCCAGTACTTC
TRBJ2-7,TRBV14,-,TRBD1,CASSQDQGDEQYF,TGTGCCAGCAGCCAAGATCAGGGGGACGAGCAGTACTTC
TRBJ2-3,TRBV7-8,medium-sized,-,CASSLRLDTQYF,TGTGCCAGCAGCTTAAGGTTGGATACGCAGTATTTT
TRBJ1-5,TRBV19,-,-,CASSIQGSQPQHF,TGTGCCAGTAGTATCCAGGGGAGTCAGCCCCAGCATTTT
TRBJ2-6,TRBV5-8,-,TRBD1,CASSSGTGVSGANVLTF,TGTGCCAGCAGCTCGGGGACAGGGGTTTCTGGGGCCAACGTCCTGACTTTC
TRBJ2-7,TRBV12-5,-,-,CASGHRTRSLEQYF,TGTGCTAGTGGTCATAGGACGAGGTCTCTTGAGCAGTACTTC
TRBJ2-5,TRBV19,-,-,CASSIMALQETQYF,TGTGCCAGTAGTATAATGGCTCTACAAGAGACCCAGTACTTC
TRBJ2-2,TRBV11-2,-,TRBD1,CASSLGQGPNTGELFF,TGTGCCAGCAGCTTGGGACAGGGGCCTAACACCGGGGAGCTGTTTTTT
TRBJ2-7,TRBV19,-,TRBD2,CASSPGGRGLYEQYF,TGTGCCAGTAGCCCTGGGGGGAGGGGCCTCTACGAGCAGTACTTC
TRBJ2-7,TRBV10-2,-,-,CASSDWDTLHEQYF,TGCGCCAGCAGTGATTGGGACACCCTCCACGAGCAGTACTTC
TRBJ1-1,TRBV30,-,-,CAWRGNTEAFF,TGTGCCTGGAGGGGAAACACTGAAGCTTTCTTT
TRBJ2-7,TRBV5-1,-,TRBD2,CASSLGLAGGAGEQYF,TGCGCCAGCAGCCTCGGACTAGCGGGGGGAGCCGGCGAGCAGTACTTC
TRBJ1-6,TRBV15,-,TRBD1,CATSGGTGFSPLHF,TGTGCCACCAGCGGAGGGACAGGGTTCTCACCCCTCCACTTT
TRBJ2-3,TRBV19,-,TRBD1,CASRTGQPTDTQYF,TGTGCCAGTAGAACGGGACAGCCCACAGATACGCAGTATTTT
TRBJ1-1,TRBV4-2,-,TRBD1,CASSQDAGTDTEAFF,TGTGCCAGCAGCCAAGATGCAGGGACAGACACTGAAGCTTTCTTT
TRBJ2-5,TRBV5-5,-,-,CASSLASGVQETQYF,TGTGCCAGCAGCTTGGCCTCGGGCGTACAAGAGACCCAGTACTTC
TRBJ2-2,TRBV5-6,-,TRBD2,CASSPLTSGNTGELFF,TGTGCCAGCAGCCCACTTACTAGCGGGAACACCGGGGAGCTGTTTTTT
TRBJ2-1,TRBV9,-,-,CASSRGWEQFF,TGTGCCAGCAGCCGGGGTTGGGAGCAGTTCTTC
TRBJ2-3,TRBV10-3,-,-,CAISETTPNTQYF,TGTGCCATCAGTGAGACGACGCCTAATACGCAGTATTTT
TRBJ1-6,TRBV4-1,-,-,CASSLSISGSSYNSPLHF,TGCGCCAGCAGCCTCTCGATCTCCGGGAGCTCCTATAATTCACCCCTCCACTTT
TRBJ2-3,TRBV18,-,-,CASSPRGVQDTQYF,TGTGCCAGCTCACCCCGGGGCGTGCAAGATACGCAGTATTTT
TRBJ2-3,TRBV7-2,-,-,CASSTRWEEAPTQYF,TGTGCCAGCAGCACCAGATGGGAGGAGGCCCCAACGCAGTATTTT
TRBJ1-4,TRBV7-9,-,-,CASSLAWGALANEKLFF,TGTGCCAGCAGCTTAGCTTGGGGGGCGCTGGCTAATGAAAAACTGTTTTTT
TRBJ2-7,TRBV5-1,-,-,CASSVHWNDVSEQYF,TGCGCCAGCAGCGTACACTGGAATGATGTTTCCGAGCAGTACTTC
TRBJ2-7,TRBV28,-,-,CASSPLVRSSYEQYF,TGTGCCAGCAGTCCCCTCGTCAGGAGCTCCTACGAGCAGTACTTC
TRBJ1-2,TRBV6-5,-,-,CASSRKQGGGGYTF,TGTGCCAGCAGCCGAAAACAGGGAGGGGGGGGCTACACCTTC
TRBJ2-3,TRBV5-1,once,-,CASSLGQDGDTQYF,TGCGCCAGCAGCTTGGGGCAAGATGGGGATACGCAGTATTTT
TRBJ2-7,TRBV7-1,-,-,CASSLAAADYEQYF,TGTGCCAGCAGCTTAGCAGCGGCGGACTACGAGCAGTACTTC
TRBJ2-1,TRBV7-9,-,-,CASSEAIRHNEQFF,TGTGCCAGCAGCGAAGCAATCCGGCATAATGAGCAGTTCTTC
TRBJ1-1,TRBV27,-,-,CASSSVGTEAFF,TGTGCCAGCAGTTCCGTGGGCACTGAAGCTTTCTTT
TRBJ1-4,TRBV4-1,-,TRBD1,CASSHVDRGTNEKLFF,TGCGCCAGCAGCCACGTTGACAGGGGAACTAATGAAAAACTGTTTTTT
TRBJ1-5,TRBV23-1,-,TRBD1,CASSQSERTGGNQPQHF,TGCGCCAGCAGTCAATCGGAGCGGACAGGGGGCAATCAGCCCCAGCATTTT
TRBJ1-1,TRBV30,-,-,CAWSVLDGNTEAFF,TGTGCCTGGAGTGTTCTAGACGGGAACACTGAAGCTTTCTTT
TRBJ2-3,TRBV9,-,-,CASSVLAGWTDTQYF,TGTGCCAGCAGCGTATTGGCAGGGTGGACAGATACGCAGTATTTT
TRBJ2-7,TRBV28,-,-,CASDSGSYYEQYF,TGTGCCAGTGACAGCGGAAGTTACTACGAGCAGTACTTC
TRBJ2-7,TRBV7-8,-,TRBD2,CASSLGTSASYEQYF,TGTGCCAGCAGCTTAGGGACTAGCGCATCCTACGAGCAGTACTTC
TRBJ2-1,TRBV5-4,-,TRBD2,CASSLDSTSGYNEQFF,TGTGCCAGCAGCTTGGACTCGACTAGCGGATACAATGAGCAGTTCTTC
TRBJ1-2,TRBV27,-,-,CASRGRDYGYTF,TGTGCCAGCAGAGGTCGGGACTATGGCTACACCTTC
TRBJ2-2,TRBV13,-,-,CASSLGGANTGELFF,TGTGCCAGCAGCTTAGGGGGGGCGAACACCGGGGAGCTGTTTTTT
TRBJ2-7,TRBV6-6,-,TRBD2,CASSPGTSGEQYF,TGTGCCAGCAGTCCGGGGACTAGCGGGGAGCAGTACTTC
TRBJ2-1,TRBV6-5,-,TRBD2,CATRGGFNEQFF,TGTGCCACCCGGGGGGGATTCAATGAGCAGTTCTTC
TRBJ2-7,TRBV4-1,-,TRBD2,CASSQKAPGLAGDEQYF,TGCGCCAGCAGCCAAAAGGCCCCGGGACTAGCGGGGGACGAGCAGTACTTC
TRBJ2-1,TRBV4-3,-,TRBD2,CASSQFPSGSSYNEQFF,TGCGCCAGCAGCCAGTTCCCTAGCGGGAGCTCCTACAATGAGCAGTTCTTC